Following are 9 T cell receptor beta chains from one sample sequenced in a study of shared clonotypes between healthy human individuals. TCRdb keeps only in-frame clones here, not all; method: immunoSEQ multiplex PCR. The profile covers millions of clones, with approximately 92% appearing a single time and roughly 0.15% taken by the ten largest. The sample consisted of naive CD4+ T cells sorted from blood. The subset: CD45RA+ positively selected. The receptor set was obtained from a man between 18 and 35 years old in good health.

This clone was seen a single time. The chain joins TRBV7-3 to TRBJ2-6; D might be TRBD1 (5 bases). There are 17 residues in the CDR3. Looked up from germline, CDR1 is SGHTA and CDR2 is FQGTGA. Trimming left V 2 bases short and J 0 bases short, with 11 bases between. This CDR3 reads CASSLPDRFSGANVLTF. The CDR3 DNA reads as TGTGCCAGCAGCTTACCCGACAGATTCTCTGGGGCCAACGTCCTGACTTTC.

This clone has only one observation. V and J are TRBV25-1 and TRBJ2-1, with unresolved D. CDR1 MGHDK and CDR2 SYGVNS come from the germline V gene. The CDR3 extends over 16 amino acids. The V end was cut by 1 base, the J end by 0 bases, with 10 bases between. The DNA of the CDR3 is TGTGCCAGCAGTGAATCCCAGCCGAGCTCCTACAATGAGCAGTTCTTC. The encoded protein is CASSESQPSSYNEQFF.

As to this clone: Distinct nucleotide sequences in the sample also encode this CDR3. The V gene is TRBV10-1, the J gene TRBJ2-7; D remains unclear. The CDR3 covers 14 residues. V was cut by 3 bases and J by 4 bases, with 13 bases left in between. CDR1 is WNHNN, CDR2 SYGVQD, per germline (reference sequence). DNA for the CDR3: TGCGCCAGCAGTGACGGAGACTCTTTGTACGAGCAGTACTTC. Translation gives CASSDGDSLYEQYF.

V and J are TRBV2 and TRBJ2-5; D might be TRBD2 (6 bases). This CDR3 has 14 residues. Germline assignment: CDR1 SNHLY and CDR2 FYNNEI. Trimming removed 6 bases from V and 5 bases from J, with 16 bases in between. Here the CDR3 reads CASRKDWGRETQYF. In DNA form, the CDR3 reads TGTGCCAGCAGGAAGGACTGGGGGAGGGAGACCCAGTACTTC. The full variable domain, with the rest looked up from reference TRBV2 and TRBJ2-5, is EPEVTQTPSHQVTQMGQEVILRCVPISNHLYFYWYRQILGQKVEFLVSFYNNEISEKSEIFDDQFSVERPDGSNFTLKIRSTKLEDSAMYFCASRKDWGRETQYFGPGTRLLVL.

V gene TRBV19 combines with J gene TRBJ1-1; D remains unclear. Trimming cost V 3 bases and J 5 bases, with 16 bases left between them. Germline CDR1 is LNHDA and CDR2 is SQIVND (reference sequence). The CDR3 covers 15 residues. The CDR3, as DNA: TGTGCCAGTAGTATCGTCCCTGTACCTGGGACTGAAGCTTTCTTT. It is translated as CASSIVPVPGTEAFF.

The chain couples TRBV6-5 to TRBJ1-2, with no clear D. This CDR3 has 14 amino acids. Trimming shortened V by 0 bases and J by 4 bases, and 9 bases separated the two germline ends. Germline CDR1 reads MNHEY; CDR2 reads SVGAGI. Written as DNA, the CDR3 is TGTGCCAGCAGTTACTCCGACACCCTCTATGGCTACACCTTC. Translation gives CASSYSDTLYGYTF.

The chain uses TRBV13 and TRBJ1-4; tentatively, D is TRBD1 (5 bases). Trimming shortened V by 4 bases and J by 8 bases, and 23 bases separated the two germline ends. This CDR3 is 17 amino acids long. Germline V CDR1 and CDR2: PRHDT, FYEKMQ (reference sequence). The CDR3 nucleotides read TGTGCCAGCAGCTCTTCACCGGGACCGCTGGGGTTGGAAAAACTGTTTTTT. It yields the protein CASSSSPGPLGLEKLFF.

The chain joins TRBV7-2 to TRBJ2-3; TRBD2 aligns across 8 bases. This CDR3 contains 18 residues. The germline V gene encodes CDR1 SGHTA and CDR2 FQGNSA. The V gene end was trimmed by 1 base and the J gene end by 0 bases; junction bases not matched to a gene: 9. The CDR3, as DNA: TGTGCCAGCAGCTTAGGGATAGCGGGGTCACTTAGCACAGATACGCAGTATTTT. This gives the protein CASSLGIAGSLSTDTQYF.

The chain has TRBV18 and TRBJ2-4, with no clear D. Germline CDR1 and CDR2: KGHSH and LQKENI. V gave up 0 bases and J gave up 0 bases, with 9 bases separating them. CDR3 length equals 16 residues. CDR3 sequence: CASSPPSQLAKNIQYF. DNA of the CDR3: TGTGCCAGCTCACCACCGAGCCAACTAGCCAAAAACATTCAGTACTTC.